The rows below give T cell receptor beta chains drawn from one sample of a study of T-cell memory formation after mild COVID-19. A single record per CDR3 protein comes from TCRdb applying MiXCR to the 5' RACE reads. The sample shows some 200,000 distinct CDR3 sequences, about a fifth of them seen only once. Specimen: PBMCs or a T cell subset sorted from them (not recorded which). Receptors were obtained from an adult woman who had mild COVID-19 (a few samples of this study predate the infection). Cell type and time point are not known. Both conserved end residues are part of each CDR3. D genes are given only for firm matches. The size field is filled for only some rows; it gives once, few, many or a size class.

j_call,v_call,d_call,clone_size,cdr3_aa,cdr3_nt
TRBJ2-7,TRBV4-1,.,.,CASSQDAKPGDFSYEQYF,TGCGCCAGCAGCCAAGATGCGAAGCCGGGGGACTTCTCCTACGAGCAGTACTTC
TRBJ2-1,TRBV6-2/TRBV6-3,.,few,CASSHVASGEQFF,TGTGCCAGCAGTCATGTGGCTTCGGGTGAGCAGTTCTTC
TRBJ2-3,TRBV4-3,TRBD2,.,CASSQDGWAGDYTDTQYF,TGCGCCAGCAGCCAAGATGGATGGGCGGGGGACTACACAGATACGCAGTATTTT
TRBJ2-1,TRBV7-9,.,.,CASSLAIGSGILDEQFF,TGTGCCAGCAGCTTAGCGATCGGGTCGGGGATTTTGGATGAGCAGTTCTTC
TRBJ2-3,TRBV7-8,.,.,CASSPSQVTDTQYF,TGTGCCAGCAGCCCCAGTCAGGTGACAGATACGCAGTATTTT
TRBJ2-1,TRBV29-1,TRBD2,.,CSVGRERYNEQFF,TGCAGCGTAGGGCGGGAGCGATACAATGAGCAGTTCTTC
TRBJ2-1,TRBV6-5,TRBD1,few,CASSYGTGTGGNEQFF,TGTGCCAGCAGTTACGGGACCGGGACAGGGGGCAATGAGCAGTTCTTC
TRBJ1-5,TRBV15,TRBD1,.,CATSRDRGSNQPQHF,TGTGCCACCAGCAGAGACAGGGGGAGCAATCAGCCCCAGCATTTT
TRBJ2-3,TRBV7-9,TRBD2,.,CASSLRTSASTDTQYF,TGTGCCAGCAGCTTAAGGACTAGCGCTAGCACAGATACGCAGTATTTT
TRBJ1-6,TRBV5-1,.,.,CASSEGGRSPLHF,TGCGCCAGTTCAGAGGGCGGCCGTTCACCCCTCCACTTT
TRBJ2-1,TRBV9,.,.,CASSVRGEPRNEQFF,TGTGCCAGCAGCGTAAGGGGGGAGCCCAGGAATGAGCAGTTCTTC
TRBJ2-1,TRBV15,TRBD2,.,CATSRDESGSTIGEQFF,TGTGCCACCAGCAGAGATGAGAGCGGGAGCACGATCGGTGAGCAGTTCTTC
TRBJ1-1,TRBV4-1,.,.,CASSQEWGGWQGNTEAFF,TGCGCCAGCAGCCAAGAATGGGGTGGTTGGCAGGGCAACACTGAAGCTTTCTTT
TRBJ1-2,TRBV12-3/TRBV12-4,.,.,CASSLAVGYGYTF,TGTGCCAGCAGTTTAGCGGTGGGTTATGGCTACACCTTC
TRBJ1-2,TRBV7-6,.,few,CASSLAGVDLEGYTF,TGTGCCAGCAGCTTAGCCGGGGTGGACTTGGAGGGCTACACCTTC
TRBJ2-7,TRBV5-6,TRBD2,few,CASSLGAGGPMSYEQYF,TGTGCCAGCAGCTTGGGAGCGGGGGGGCCAATGTCCTACGAGCAGTACTTC
TRBJ2-3,TRBV12-3/TRBV12-4,TRBD2,.,CASSLEVLSGGAYTDTQYF,TGTGCCAGCAGTTTAGAGGTTTTGAGCGGGGGGGCTTACACAGATACGCAGTATTTT
TRBJ1-1,TRBV12-3/TRBV12-4,TRBD1,few,CASSSGQANTEAFF,TGTGCCAGCAGTTCAGGACAGGCGAACACTGAAGCTTTCTTT
TRBJ2-1,TRBV2,.,.,CATLPSRSYNEQFF,TGTGCCACCCTCCCTAGTAGGTCCTACAATGAGCAGTTCTTC
TRBJ2-1,TRBV5-1,.,.,CASSLEGDPRSYNEQFF,TGCGCCAGCAGCTTGGAAGGGGACCCCCGATCCTACAATGAGCAGTTCTTC
TRBJ2-2,TRBV20-1,TRBD2,few,CSAREIAGGELFF,TGCAGTGCTAGAGAGATAGCGGGAGGGGAGCTGTTTTTT
TRBJ2-7,TRBV12-3/TRBV12-4,.,few,CASSFTVSDTPYEQYF,TGTGCCAGCAGTTTTACCGTATCGGACACCCCCTACGAGCAGTACTTC
TRBJ2-7,TRBV11-2,.,.,CASSLAAGSSYEQYF,TGTGCCAGCAGCTTAGCGGCAGGGAGCTCCTACGAGCAGTACTTC